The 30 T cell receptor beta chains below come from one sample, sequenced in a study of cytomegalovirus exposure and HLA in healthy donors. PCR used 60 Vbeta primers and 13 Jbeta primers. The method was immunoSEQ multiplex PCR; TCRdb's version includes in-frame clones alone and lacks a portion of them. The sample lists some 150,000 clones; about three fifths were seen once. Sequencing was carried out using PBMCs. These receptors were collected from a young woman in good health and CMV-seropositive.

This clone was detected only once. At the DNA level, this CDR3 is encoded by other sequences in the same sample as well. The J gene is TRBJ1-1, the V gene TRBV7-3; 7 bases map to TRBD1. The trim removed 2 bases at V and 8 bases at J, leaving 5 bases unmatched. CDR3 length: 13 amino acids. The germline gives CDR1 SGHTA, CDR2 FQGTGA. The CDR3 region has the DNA TGTGCCAGCAGCTTAGGCAGGGGGTCCGAAGCTTTCTTT. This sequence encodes CASSLGRGSEAFF.

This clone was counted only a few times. The CDR3 DNA sequence: TGTGCCAGCAGCCCTTGGACAGGGGGCGGTGAGACCCAGTACTTC. It specifies CASSPWTGGGETQYF. The chain combines TRBV13 with TRBJ2-5; 11 nucleotides agree with TRBD1. Germline V lookup: CDR1 PRHDT, CDR2 FYEKMQ (reference sequence). J was trimmed by 5 bases and V by 5 bases; bases with no gene match: 7. The length of the CDR3 is 15 residues.

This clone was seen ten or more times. CDR3 protein: CASRRITSYEQYF. The CDR3 nucleotides read TGTGCCAGCAGGAGAATAACCTCCTACGAGCAGTACTTC. The chain couples TRBV6-1 to TRBJ2-7; D unresolved. Germline assignment: CDR1 MNHNS and CDR2 SASEGT. With 6 bases removed from V and 0 bases from J, the gap between germline ends came to 9 bases. This CDR3 region has 13 residues.

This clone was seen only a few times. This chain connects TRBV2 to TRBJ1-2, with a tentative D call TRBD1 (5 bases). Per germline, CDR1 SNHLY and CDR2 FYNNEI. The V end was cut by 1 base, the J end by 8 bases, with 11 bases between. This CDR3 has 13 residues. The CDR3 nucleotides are TGTGCCAGCAGTGAAGGGGTTGGGGCCGGCTACACCTTC. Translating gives CASSEGVGAGYTF. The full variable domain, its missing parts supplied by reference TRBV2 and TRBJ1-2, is EPEVTQTPSHQVTQMGQEVILRCVPISNHLYFYWYRQILGQKVEFLVSFYNNEISEKSEIFDDQFSVERPDGSNFTLKIRSTKLEDSAMYFCASSEGVGAGYTFGSGTRLTVV.

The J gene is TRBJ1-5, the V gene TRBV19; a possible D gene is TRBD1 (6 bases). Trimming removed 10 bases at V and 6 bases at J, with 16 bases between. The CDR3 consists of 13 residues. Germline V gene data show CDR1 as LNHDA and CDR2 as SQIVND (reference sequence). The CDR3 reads CATAGDAGQPQHF. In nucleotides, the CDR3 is TGTGCCACGGCAGGGGACGCAGGTCAGCCCCAGCATTTT.

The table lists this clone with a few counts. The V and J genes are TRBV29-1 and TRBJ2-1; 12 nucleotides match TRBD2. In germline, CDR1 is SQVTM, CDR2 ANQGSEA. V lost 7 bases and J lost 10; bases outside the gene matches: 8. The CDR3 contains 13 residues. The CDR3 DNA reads TGCAGCGGTTCTAGCGGGGGGGCCAGGGAGCAGTTCTTC. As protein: CSGSSGGAREQFF.

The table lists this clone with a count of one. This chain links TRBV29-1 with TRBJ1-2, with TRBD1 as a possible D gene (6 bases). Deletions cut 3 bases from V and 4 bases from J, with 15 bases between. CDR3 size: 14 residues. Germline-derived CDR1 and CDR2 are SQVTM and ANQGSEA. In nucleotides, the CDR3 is TGCAGCGTTGATGGCGAGGGGGTAGGCTATGGCTACACCTTC. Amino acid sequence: CSVDGEGVGYGYTF.

The CDR3 DNA follows: TGTGCCAGCAGTTCCCTGGGCGGGCCAGCCTACGAGCAGTACTTC. It yields the protein CASSSLGGPAYEQYF. This sequence joins TRBV6-5 and TRBJ2-5; D perhaps matches TRBD2 (5 bases). Judging by the DNA end, TRBJ2-7 fits better; the J call may be wrong. The CDR3 totals 15 residues. The germline V gene encodes CDR1 MNHEY and CDR2 SVGAGI.

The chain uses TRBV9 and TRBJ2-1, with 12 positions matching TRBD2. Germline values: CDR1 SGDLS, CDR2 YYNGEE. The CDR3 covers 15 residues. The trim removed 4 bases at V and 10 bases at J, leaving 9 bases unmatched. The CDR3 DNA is TGTGCCAGCAGCAAACTAGCGGGAGGCGGGGGGGAGCAGTTCTTC. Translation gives CASSKLAGGGGEQFF.

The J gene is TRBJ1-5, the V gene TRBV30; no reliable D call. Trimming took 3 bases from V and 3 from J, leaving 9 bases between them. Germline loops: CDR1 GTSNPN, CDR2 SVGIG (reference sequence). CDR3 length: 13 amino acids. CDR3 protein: CAWSLDNNQPQHF. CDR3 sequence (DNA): TGTGCCTGGAGCCTCGACAACAATCAGCCCCAGCATTTT.

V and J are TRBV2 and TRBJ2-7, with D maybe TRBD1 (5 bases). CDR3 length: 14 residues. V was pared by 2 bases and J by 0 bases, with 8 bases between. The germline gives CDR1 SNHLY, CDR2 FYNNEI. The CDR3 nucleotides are TGTGCCAGCAGTGAATGGGGCAGCTCCTACGAGCAGTACTTC. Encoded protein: CASSEWGSSYEQYF. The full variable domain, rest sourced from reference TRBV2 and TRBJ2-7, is EPEVTQTPSHQVTQMGQEVILRCVPISNHLYFYWYRQILGQKVEFLVSFYNNEISEKSEIFDDQFSVERPDGSNFTLKIRSTKLEDSAMYFCASSEWGSSYEQYFGPGTRLTVT.

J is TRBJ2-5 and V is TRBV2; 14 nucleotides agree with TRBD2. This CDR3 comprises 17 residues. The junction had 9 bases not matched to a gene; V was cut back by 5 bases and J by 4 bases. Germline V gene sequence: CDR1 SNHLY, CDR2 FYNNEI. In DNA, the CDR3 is TGTGCCAGCAGTCGACTAGCGGGAGGGAGGATGGGAGAGACCCAGTACTTC. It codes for CASSRLAGGRMGETQYF.

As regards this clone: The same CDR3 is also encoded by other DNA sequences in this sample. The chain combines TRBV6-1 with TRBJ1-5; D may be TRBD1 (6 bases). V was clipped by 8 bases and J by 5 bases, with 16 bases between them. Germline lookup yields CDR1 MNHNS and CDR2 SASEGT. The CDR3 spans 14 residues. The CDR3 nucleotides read TGTGCCAGCCTCGGACAGCCCAATTATCAGCCCCAGCATTTT. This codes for CASLGQPNYQPQHF.

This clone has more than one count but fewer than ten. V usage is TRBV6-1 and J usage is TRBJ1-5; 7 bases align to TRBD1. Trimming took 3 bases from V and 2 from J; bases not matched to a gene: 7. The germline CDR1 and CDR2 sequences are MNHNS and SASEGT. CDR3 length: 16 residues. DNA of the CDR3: TGTGCCAGCAGTGATAGGGACAGAGGCGGCAATCAGCCCCAGCATTTT. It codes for CASSDRDRGGNQPQHF.

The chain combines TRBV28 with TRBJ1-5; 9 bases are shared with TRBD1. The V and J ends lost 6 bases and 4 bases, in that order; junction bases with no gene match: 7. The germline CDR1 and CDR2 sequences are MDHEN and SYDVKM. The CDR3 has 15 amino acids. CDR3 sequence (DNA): TGTGCCAGCAGCACCACAGGGGGCGGGAATCAGCCCCAGCATTTT. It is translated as CASSTTGGGNQPQHF. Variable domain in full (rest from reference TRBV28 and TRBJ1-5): DVKVTQSSRYLVKRTGEKVFLECVQDMDHENMFWYRQDPGLGLRLIYFSYDVKMKEKGDIPEGYSVSREKKERFSLILESASTNQTSMYLCASSTTGGGNQPQHFGDGTRLSIL.

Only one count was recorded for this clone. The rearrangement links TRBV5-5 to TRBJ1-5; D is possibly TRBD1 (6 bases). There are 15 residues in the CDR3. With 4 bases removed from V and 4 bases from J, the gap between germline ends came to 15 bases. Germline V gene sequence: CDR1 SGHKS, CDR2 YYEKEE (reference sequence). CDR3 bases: TGTGCCAGCAGCAGAACCCGGGACATAAATCAGCCCCAGCATTTT. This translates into CASSRTRDINQPQHF.

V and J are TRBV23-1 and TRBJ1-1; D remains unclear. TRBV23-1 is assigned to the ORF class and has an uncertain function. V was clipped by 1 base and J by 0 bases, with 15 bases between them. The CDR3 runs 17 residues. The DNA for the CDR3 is TGCGCCAGCAGTCAATTGGGCAGGATGAACATGAACACTGAAGCTTTCTTT. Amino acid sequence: CASSQLGRMNMNTEAFF.

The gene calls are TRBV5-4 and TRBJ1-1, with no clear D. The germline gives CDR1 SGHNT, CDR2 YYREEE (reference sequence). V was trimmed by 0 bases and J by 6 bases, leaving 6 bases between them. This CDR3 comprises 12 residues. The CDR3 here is CASSLDTAEAFF. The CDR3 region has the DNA TGTGCCAGCAGCTTGGATACAGCTGAAGCTTTCTTT.

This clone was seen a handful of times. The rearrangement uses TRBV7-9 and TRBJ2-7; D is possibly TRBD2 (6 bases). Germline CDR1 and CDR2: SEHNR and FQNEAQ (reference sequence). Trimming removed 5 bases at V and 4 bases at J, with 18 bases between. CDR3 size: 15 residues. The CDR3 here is CASSPNWRVGYEQYF. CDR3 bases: TGTGCCAGCAGCCCAAATTGGAGGGTTGGGTACGAGCAGTACTTC.

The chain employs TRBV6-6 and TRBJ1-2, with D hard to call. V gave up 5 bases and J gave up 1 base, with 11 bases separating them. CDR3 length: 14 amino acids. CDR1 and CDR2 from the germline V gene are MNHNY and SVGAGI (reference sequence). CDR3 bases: TGTGCCAGCAGTCAGGAGGCGAATAACTATGGCTACACCTTC. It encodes CASSQEANNYGYTF.

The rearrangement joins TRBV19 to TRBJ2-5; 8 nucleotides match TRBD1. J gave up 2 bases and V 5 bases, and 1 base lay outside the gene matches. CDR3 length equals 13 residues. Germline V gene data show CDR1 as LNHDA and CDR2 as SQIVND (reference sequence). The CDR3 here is CASSRTGQETQYF. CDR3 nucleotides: TGTGCCAGTAGTCGGACAGGGCAAGAGACCCAGTACTTC.

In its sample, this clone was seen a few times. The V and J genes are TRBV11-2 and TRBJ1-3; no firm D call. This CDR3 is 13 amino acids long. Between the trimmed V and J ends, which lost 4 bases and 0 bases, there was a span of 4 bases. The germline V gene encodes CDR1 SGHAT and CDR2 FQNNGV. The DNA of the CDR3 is TGTGCCAGCAGCTCGAGCTCTGGAAACACCATATATTTT. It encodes CASSSSSGNTIYF.

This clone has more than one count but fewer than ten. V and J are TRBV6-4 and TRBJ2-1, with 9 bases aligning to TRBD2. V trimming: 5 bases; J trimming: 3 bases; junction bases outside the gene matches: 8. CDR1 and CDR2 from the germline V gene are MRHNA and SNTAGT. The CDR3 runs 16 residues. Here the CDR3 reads CASSFFSGGDYNEQFF. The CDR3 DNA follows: TGTGCCAGCAGTTTCTTTAGCGGGGGAGACTACAATGAGCAGTTCTTC.

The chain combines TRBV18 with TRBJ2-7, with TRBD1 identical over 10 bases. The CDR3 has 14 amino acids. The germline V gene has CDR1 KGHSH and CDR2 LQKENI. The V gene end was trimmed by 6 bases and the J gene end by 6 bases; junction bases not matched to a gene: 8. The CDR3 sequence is CASSYGTGEVEQYF. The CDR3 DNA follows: TGTGCCAGCTCGTATGGGACAGGGGAGGTCGAGCAGTACTTC. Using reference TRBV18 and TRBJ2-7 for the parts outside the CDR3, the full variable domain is NAGVMQNPRHLVRRRGQEARLRCSPMKGHSHVYWYRQLPEEGLKFMVYLQKENIIDESGMPKERFSAEFPKEGPSILRIQQVVRGDSAAYFCASSYGTGEVEQYFGPGTRLTVT.

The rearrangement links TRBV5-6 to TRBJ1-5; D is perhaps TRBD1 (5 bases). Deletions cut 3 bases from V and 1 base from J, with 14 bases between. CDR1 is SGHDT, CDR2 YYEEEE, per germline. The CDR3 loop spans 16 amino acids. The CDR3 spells CASSWGGPRSNQPQHF. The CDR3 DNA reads TGTGCCAGCAGCTGGGGGGGACCAAGGAGCAATCAGCCCCAGCATTTT.

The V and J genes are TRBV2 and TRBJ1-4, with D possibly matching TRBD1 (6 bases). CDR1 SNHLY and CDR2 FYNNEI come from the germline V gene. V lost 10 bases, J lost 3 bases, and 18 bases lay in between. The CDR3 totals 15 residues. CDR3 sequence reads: CATRQALFPNEKLFF. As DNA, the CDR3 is TGTGCCACTCGACAGGCCCTGTTCCCTAATGAAAAACTGTTTTTT.

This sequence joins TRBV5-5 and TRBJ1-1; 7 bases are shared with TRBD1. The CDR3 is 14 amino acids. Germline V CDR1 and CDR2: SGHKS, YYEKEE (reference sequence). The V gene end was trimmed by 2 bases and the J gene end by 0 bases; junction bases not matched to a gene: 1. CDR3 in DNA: TGTGCCAGCAGCTTAGGGGGCTTGAACACTGAAGCTTTCTTT. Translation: CASSLGGLNTEAFF.

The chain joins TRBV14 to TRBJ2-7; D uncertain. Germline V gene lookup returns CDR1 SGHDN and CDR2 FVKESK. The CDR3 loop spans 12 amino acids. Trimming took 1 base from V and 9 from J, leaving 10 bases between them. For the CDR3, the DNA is TGTGCCAGCAGCCAAGGTTGGGCAGTGCAGTACTTC. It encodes CASSQGWAVQYF. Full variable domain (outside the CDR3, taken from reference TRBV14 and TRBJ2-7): EAGVTQFPSHSVIEKGQTVTLRCDPISGHDNLYWYRRVMGKEIKFLLHFVKESKQDESGMPNNRFLAERTGGTYSTLKVQPAELEDSGVYFCASSQGWAVQYFGPGTRLTVT.

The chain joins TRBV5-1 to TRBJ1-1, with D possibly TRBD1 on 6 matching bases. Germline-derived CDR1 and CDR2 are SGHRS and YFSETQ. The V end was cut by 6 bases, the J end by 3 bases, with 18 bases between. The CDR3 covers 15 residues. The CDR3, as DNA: TGCGCCAGCATCGGGGACAATGGGGTTCACACTGAAGCTTTCTTT. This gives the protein CASIGDNGVHTEAFF.

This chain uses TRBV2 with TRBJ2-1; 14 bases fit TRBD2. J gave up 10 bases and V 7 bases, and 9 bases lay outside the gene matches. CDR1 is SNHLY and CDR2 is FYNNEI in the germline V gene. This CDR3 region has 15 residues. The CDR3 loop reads CASKARTSGGWEQFF. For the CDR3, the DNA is TGTGCCAGCAAGGCCCGGACTAGCGGGGGGTGGGAGCAGTTCTTC. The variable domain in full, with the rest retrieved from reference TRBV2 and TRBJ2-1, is EPEVTQTPSHQVTQMGQEVILRCVPISNHLYFYWYRQILGQKVEFLVSFYNNEISEKSEIFDDQFSVERPDGSNFTLKIRSTKLEDSAMYFCASKARTSGGWEQFFGPGTRLTVL.